Described below is a single TCR beta chain sequence and its context. Clones were read by immunoSEQ multiplex PCR, and TCRdb kept only the in-frame ones, dropping some. The table includes tens of thousands of clones, 92% detected once. The ends were cut back, 0 bases at V and 5 bases at J, with 8 bases in the middle. From germline, CDR1 is ENHRY and CDR2 SYGVKD. This CDR3 is built from 13 residues. This entry belongs to a study of T cell changes during pregnancy in multiple sclerosis. This sequence was found in a female donor with multiple sclerosis, enrolled in a pregnancy study. This sequence joins TRBV10-3 and TRBJ2-7; D is possibly TRBD2 (5 bases). The sample was peripheral blood, taken in the second trimester of pregnancy. The CDR3 coding sequence is TGTGCCATCAGTGAGTCGGGGAGCAACGAGCAGTACTTC. Amino acid sequence: CAISESGSNEQYF.